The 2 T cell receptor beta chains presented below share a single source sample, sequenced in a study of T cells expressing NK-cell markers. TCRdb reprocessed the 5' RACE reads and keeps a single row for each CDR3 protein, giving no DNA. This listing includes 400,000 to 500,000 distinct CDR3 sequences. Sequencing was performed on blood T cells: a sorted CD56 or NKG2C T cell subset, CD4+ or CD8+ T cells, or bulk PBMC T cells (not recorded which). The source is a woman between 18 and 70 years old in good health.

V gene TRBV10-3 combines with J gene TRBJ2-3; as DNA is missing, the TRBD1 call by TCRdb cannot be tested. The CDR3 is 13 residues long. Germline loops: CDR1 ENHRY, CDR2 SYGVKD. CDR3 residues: CANSGTGTDTQYF.

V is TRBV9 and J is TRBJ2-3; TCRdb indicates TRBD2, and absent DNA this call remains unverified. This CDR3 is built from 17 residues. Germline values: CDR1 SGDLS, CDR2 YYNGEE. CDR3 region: CASSVEGGGLNTDTQYF. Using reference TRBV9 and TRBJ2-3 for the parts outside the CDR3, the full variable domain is DSGVTQTPKHLITATGQRVTLRCSPRSGDLSVYWYQQSLDQGLQFLIQYYNGEERAKGNILERFSAQQFPDLHSELNLSSLELGDSALYFCASSVEGGGLNTDTQYFGPGTRLTVL.